This T cell receptor beta chain came from a study of blood T cell repertoires in COVID-19 (TCRdb year 2020). Regarding the research as a whole: Samples from collaborators originated in the United States, Italy and Spain and spanned both the acute and convalescent phases of COVID-19. Where available, HLA class I and class II types were taken from metadata supplied by the sample provider and were not determined by assay-based typing. The sample metadata nearly always contained a de-identified subject ID, COVID-19 status, age in years and sex. The material from the prospective study consisted of cDNA or gDNA derived from T cells, B-cell-depleted T cells, or PBMCs. The repertoires were released in a freely available public database intended as a resource for research on the immune response to SARS-CoV-2. Samples came from the ongoing ImmuneRACE study (first 160 participants) plus 1,254 subjects from 6 global collaborators. Subjects who had been exposed to COVID-19, were actively infected with it, or had recovered from it provided the deeply sampled blood TCRbeta repertoires that made up the dataset.

The CDR3 spans 17 residues, from the cysteine through the phenylalanine. Solely the CDR3 DNA is kept, with 51 bases framed from the first base. For this chain, trimming is 4 bases at the V end and 5 bases at the J end, and the number of junction bases without a gene match is 9. CDR1 is given as KGHDR and CDR2 as SFDVKD, both from the germline V gene. TCRbeta CDR3 regions were amplified from genomic DNA by means of the immunoSEQ Assay, a bias-controlled multiplex PCR. From the authors' description of their analysis: The number of nucleated cells in each sample was estimated by amplification of reference gene primers within the assay. To quantify the absolute abundance of each unique TCRbeta CDR3 rearrangement, sequence reads were collapsed and filtered. Productive Simpson clonality was computed per sample as the square root of Simpson's diversity index over productive rearrangements. The clones in this table, taken by TCRdb from immuneACCESS, are in-frame only. Not every clone is retained; where verified, under half of the shortfall comes from an unresolved V gene, and the cause of the rest is unknown. V and J calls and clone size are those listed in that table; D and trimming were worked out from the DNA. The sample table lists roughly 72,000 clones, around 79% of them with a count of one. The ten largest account for 5% to 5.5% of the sample.

A note on this clone: No antigen is known for it. No qualities accompany the bases; no much larger clone lies one base away.

Each collaborating institution followed its own protocols to collect whole blood in K2EDTA tubes. Collaborator samples were shipped for TCRbeta analysis as frozen whole blood, isolated PBMCs, or DNA extracted from either sample type. Study-wide conclusions, independent of this receptor: How much clinical and demographic metadata was included differed by source and by participant, and the metadata was provided uncurated.

In this chain, TRBV24-1 is recombined with TRBJ2-2, and 10 junctional nucleotides match TRBD1. The sample comprised peripheral blood. This TCR came from an elderly woman with active or convalescent COVID-19. The nucleotide sequence reads as follows: TGTGCCACCAGTGACCCCCTAGGACAGGGGGGTACCGGGGAGCTGTTTTTT. Translated, it reads CATSDPLGQGGTGELFF.